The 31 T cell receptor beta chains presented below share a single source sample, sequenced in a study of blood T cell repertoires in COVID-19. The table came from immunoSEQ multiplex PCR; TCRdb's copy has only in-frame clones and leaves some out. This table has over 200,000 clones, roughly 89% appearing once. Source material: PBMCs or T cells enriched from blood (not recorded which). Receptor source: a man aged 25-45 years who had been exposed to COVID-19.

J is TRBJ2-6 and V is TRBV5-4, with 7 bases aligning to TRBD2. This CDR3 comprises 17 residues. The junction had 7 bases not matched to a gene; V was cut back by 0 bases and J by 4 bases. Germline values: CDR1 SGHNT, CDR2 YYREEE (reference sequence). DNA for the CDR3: TGTGCCAGCAGCTTGGCGGTCGGGGGGAAAGGGGCCAACGTCCTGACTTTC. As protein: CASSLAVGGKGANVLTF. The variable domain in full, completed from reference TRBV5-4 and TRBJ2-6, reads ETGVTQSPTHLIKTRGQQVTLRCSSQSGHNTVSWYQQALGQGPQFIFQYYREEENGRGNFPPRFSGLQFPNYSSELNVNALELDDSALYLCASSLAVGGKGANVLTFGAGSRLTVL.

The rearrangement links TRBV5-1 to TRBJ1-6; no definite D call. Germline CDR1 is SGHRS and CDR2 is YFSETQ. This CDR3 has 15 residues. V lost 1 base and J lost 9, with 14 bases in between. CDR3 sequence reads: CASSLKREVGSPLHF. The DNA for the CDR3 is TGCGCCAGCAGCTTGAAGAGGGAAGTAGGTTCACCCCTCCACTTT.

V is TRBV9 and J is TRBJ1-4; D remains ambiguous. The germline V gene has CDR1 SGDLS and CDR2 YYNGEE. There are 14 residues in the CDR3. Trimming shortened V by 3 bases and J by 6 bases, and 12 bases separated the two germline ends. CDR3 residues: CASSGPTGDEKLFF. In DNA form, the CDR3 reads TGTGCCAGCAGCGGCCCAACCGGGGATGAAAAACTGTTTTTT.

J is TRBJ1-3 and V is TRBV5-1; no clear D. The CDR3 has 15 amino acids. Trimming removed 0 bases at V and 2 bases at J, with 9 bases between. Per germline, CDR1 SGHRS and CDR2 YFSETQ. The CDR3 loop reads CASSLGSSTGNTIYF. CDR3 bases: TGCGCCAGCAGCTTGGGGTCCTCTACTGGAAACACCATATATTTT.

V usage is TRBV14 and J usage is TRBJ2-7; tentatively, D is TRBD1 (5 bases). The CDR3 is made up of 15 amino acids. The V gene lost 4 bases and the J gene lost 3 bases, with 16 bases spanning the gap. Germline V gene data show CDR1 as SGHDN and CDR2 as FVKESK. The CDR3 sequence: CASSRSGGADYEQYF. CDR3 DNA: TGTGCCAGCAGCCGGTCAGGTGGGGCAGACTACGAGCAGTACTTC.

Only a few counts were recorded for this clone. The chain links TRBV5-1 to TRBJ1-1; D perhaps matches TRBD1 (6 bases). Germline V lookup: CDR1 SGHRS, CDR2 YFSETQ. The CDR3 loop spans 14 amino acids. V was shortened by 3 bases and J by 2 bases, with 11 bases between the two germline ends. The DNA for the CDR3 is TGCGCCAGCAGCTCAGGACAGAAAAACACTGAAGCTTTCTTT. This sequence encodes CASSSGQKNTEAFF.

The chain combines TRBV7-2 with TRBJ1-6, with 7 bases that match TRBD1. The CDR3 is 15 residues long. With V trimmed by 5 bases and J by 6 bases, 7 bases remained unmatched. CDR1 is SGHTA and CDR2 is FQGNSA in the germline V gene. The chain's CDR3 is CASSAGGTANSPLHF. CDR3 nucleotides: TGTGCCAGCAGCGCGGGAGGGACAGCTAATTCACCCCTCCACTTT. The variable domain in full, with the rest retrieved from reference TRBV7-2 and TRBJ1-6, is GAGVSQSPSNKVTEKGKDVELRCDPISGHTALYWYRQSLGQGLEFLIYFQGNSAPDKSGLPSDRFSAERTGGSVSTLTIQRTQQEDSAVYLCASSAGGTANSPLHFGNGTRLTVT.

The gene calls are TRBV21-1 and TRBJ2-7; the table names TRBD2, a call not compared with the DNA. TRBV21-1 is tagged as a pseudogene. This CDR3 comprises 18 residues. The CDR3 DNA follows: TGTGCCAGCAGCGCAACGGGACTAGCGGGGGTAAACTCCTACGAGCAGTACTTC. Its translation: CASSATGLAGVNSYEQYF.

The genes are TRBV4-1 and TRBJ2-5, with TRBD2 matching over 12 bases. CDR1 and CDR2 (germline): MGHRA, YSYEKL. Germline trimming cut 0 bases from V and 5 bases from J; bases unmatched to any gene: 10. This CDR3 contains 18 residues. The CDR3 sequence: CASSQESELAGGRETQYF. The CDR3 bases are TGCGCCAGCAGCCAAGAAAGCGAACTAGCGGGGGGACGGGAGACCCAGTACTTC.

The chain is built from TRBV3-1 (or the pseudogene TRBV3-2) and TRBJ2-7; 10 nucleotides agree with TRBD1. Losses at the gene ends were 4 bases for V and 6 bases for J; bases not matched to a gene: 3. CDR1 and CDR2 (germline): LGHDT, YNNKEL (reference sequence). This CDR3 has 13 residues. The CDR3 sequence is CASSRDRGGEQYF. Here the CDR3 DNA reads TGTGCCAGCAGCCGGGACAGGGGAGGCGAGCAGTACTTC.

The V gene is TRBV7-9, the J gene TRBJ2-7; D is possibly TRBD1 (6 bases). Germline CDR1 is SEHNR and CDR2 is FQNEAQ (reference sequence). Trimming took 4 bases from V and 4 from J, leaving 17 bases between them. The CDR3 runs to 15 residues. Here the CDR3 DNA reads TGTGCCAGCAGCTCTACTTACCGTGGGACATACGAGCAGTACTTC. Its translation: CASSSTYRGTYEQYF.

The CDR3: CASGQRTEAFF. The CDR3, as DNA: TGTGCCAGCGGACAGAGGACTGAAGCTTTCTTT. The chain employs TRBV12-3 or TRBV12-4 and TRBJ1-1; perhaps TRBD1 as D (6 bases). The CDR3 totals 11 residues. Trimming left V 8 bases short and J 5 bases short, with 9 bases between.

CDR3 coding DNA: TGTGCCAGCAGCCAACCACACAAACAGGGGTTAGGCACTGAAGCTTTCTTT. Protein: CASSQPHKQGLGTEAFF. V gene TRBV4-2 combines with J gene TRBJ1-1, with 7 nucleotides matching TRBD1. This CDR3 comprises 17 residues. J lost 4 bases, V lost 2 bases, and 13 bases had no gene match. CDR1 is LGHNA, CDR2 YNFKEQ, per germline.

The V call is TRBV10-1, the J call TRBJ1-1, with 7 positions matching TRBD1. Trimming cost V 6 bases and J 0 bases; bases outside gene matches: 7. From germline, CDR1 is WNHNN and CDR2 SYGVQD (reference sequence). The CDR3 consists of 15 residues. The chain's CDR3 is CASSRGQPMNTEAFF. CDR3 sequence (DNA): TGCGCCAGCAGCCGGGGACAGCCCATGAACACTGAAGCTTTCTTT.

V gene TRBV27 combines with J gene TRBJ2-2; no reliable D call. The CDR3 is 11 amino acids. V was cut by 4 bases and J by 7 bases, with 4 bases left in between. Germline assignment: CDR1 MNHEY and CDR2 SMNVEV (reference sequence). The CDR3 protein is CASSYGGELFF. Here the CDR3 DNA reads TGTGCCAGCAGTTACGGCGGGGAGCTGTTTTTT.

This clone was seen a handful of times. CDR3 sequence reads: CASSVGWGIEAFF. For the CDR3, the DNA is TGTGCCAGCAGCGTAGGATGGGGCATCGAAGCTTTCTTT. The V and J genes are TRBV9 and TRBJ1-1; tentatively, D is TRBD1 (5 bases). CDR3 length: 13 amino acids. Germline V gene data show CDR1 as SGDLS and CDR2 as YYNGEE. Trimming pared 0 bases from V and 8 bases from J, leaving 11 bases between.

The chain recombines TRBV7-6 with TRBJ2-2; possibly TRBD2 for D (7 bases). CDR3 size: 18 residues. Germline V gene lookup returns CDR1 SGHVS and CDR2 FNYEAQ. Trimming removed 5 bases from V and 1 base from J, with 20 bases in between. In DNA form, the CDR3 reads TGTGCCAGCAGCCACCCCTTGGCGGGGGCCTTGAACACCGGGGAGCTGTTTTTT. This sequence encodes CASSHPLAGALNTGELFF.

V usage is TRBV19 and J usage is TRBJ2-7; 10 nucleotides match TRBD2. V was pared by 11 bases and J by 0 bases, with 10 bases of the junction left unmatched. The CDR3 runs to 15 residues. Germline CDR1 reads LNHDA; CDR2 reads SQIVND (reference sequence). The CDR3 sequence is CAPPGAGGSSYEQYF. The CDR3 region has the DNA TGTGCCCCACCCGGAGCGGGGGGGAGCTCCTACGAGCAGTACTTC.

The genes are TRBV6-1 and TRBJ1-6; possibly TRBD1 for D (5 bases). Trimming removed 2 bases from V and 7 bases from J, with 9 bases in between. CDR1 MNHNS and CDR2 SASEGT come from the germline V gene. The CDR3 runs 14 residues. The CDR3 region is CASSENRSNSPLHF. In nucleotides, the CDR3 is TGTGCCAGCAGTGAAAACAGGTCAAATTCACCCCTCCACTTT.

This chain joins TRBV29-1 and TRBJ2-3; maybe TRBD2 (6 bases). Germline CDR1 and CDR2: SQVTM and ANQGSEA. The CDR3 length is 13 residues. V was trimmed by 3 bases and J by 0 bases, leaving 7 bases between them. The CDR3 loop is CSVDAGSTDTQYF. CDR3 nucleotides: TGCAGCGTTGATGCGGGAAGCACAGATACGCAGTATTTT.

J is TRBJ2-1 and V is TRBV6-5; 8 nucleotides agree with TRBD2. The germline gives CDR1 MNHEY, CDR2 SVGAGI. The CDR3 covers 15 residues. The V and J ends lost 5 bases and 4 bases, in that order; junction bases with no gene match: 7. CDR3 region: CASSTPSGRYNEQFF. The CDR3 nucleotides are TGTGCCAGCAGTACCCCTAGCGGGCGATACAATGAGCAGTTCTTC.

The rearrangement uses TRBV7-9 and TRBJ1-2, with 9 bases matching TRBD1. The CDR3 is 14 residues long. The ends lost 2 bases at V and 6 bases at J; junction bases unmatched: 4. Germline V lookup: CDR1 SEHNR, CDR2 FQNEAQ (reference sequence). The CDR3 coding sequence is TGTGCCAGCAGCTTACCGGACAGGGGTGATGGCTACACCTTC. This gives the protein CASSLPDRGDGYTF.

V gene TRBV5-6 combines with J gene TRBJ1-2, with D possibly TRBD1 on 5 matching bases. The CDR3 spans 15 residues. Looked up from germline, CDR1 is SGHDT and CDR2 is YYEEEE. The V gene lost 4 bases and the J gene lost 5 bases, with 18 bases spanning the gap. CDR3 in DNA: TGTGCCAGCAGCAAATCAGCGACAGCCTCATATGGCTACACCTTC. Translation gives CASSKSATASYGYTF.

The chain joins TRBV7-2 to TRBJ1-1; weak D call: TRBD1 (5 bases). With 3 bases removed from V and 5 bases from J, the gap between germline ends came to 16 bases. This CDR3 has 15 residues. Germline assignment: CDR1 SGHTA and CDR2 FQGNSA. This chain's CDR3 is CASSFLGRGGTEAFF. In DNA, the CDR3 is TGTGCCAGCAGCTTTTTGGGGAGGGGAGGTACTGAAGCTTTCTTT. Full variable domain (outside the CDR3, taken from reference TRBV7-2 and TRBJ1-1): GAGVSQSPSNKVTEKGKDVELRCDPISGHTALYWYRQSLGQGLEFLIYFQGNSAPDKSGLPSDRFSAERTGGSVSTLTIQRTQQEDSAVYLCASSFLGRGGTEAFFGQGTRLTVV.

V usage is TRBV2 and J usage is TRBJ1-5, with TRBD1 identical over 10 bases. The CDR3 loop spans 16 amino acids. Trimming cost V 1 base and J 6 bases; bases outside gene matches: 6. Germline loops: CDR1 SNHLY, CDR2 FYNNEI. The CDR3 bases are TGTGCCAGCAGTGAAGGGCGACAGGGGGCCGGTCAGCCCCAGCATTTT. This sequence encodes CASSEGRQGAGQPQHF.

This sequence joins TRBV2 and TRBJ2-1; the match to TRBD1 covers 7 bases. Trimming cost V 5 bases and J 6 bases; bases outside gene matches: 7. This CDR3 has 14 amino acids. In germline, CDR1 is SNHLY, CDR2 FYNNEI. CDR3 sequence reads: CASSRWDSINEQFF. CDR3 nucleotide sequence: TGTGCCAGCAGTCGGTGGGACAGTATCAATGAGCAGTTCTTC.

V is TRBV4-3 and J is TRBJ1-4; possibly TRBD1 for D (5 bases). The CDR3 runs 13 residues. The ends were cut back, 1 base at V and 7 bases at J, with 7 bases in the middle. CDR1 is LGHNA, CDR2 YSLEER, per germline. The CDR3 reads CASSQGTSEKLFF. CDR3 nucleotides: TGCGCCAGCAGCCAAGGGACAAGTGAAAAACTGTTTTTT.

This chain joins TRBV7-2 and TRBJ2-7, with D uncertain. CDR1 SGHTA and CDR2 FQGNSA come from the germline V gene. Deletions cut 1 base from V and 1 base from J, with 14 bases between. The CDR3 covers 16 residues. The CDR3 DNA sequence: TGTGCCAGCAGCTTAGAAGTTACGCGGATTTCCTACGAGCAGTACTTC. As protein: CASSLEVTRISYEQYF.

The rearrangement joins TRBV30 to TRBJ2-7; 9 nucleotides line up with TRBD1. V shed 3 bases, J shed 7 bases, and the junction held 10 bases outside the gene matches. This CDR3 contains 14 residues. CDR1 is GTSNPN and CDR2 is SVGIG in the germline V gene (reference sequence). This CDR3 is CAWRAEGTGMEQYF. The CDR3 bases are TGTGCCTGGAGGGCTGAGGGGACAGGGATGGAGCAGTACTTC.

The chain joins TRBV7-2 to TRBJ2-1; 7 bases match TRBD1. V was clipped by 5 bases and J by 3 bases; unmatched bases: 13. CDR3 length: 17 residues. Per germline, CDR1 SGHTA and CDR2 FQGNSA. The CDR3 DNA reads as TGTGCCAGCAGCCCTAACCTTGACAGGGCTGGCTACAATGAGCAGTTCTTC. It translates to CASSPNLDRAGYNEQFF.

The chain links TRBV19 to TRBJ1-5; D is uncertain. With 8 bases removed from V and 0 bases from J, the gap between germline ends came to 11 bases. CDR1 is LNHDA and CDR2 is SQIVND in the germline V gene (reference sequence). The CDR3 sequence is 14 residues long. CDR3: CASAQTRSNQPQHF. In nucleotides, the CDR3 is TGTGCCAGTGCTCAGACACGTAGCAATCAGCCCCAGCATTTT.